Following are 5 T cell receptor beta chains from one sample sequenced in a study of cytomegalovirus exposure and HLA in healthy donors. The PCR employed 60 Vbeta primers together with 13 Jbeta primers. Data came from immunoSEQ multiplex PCR; TCRdb stores just in-frame clones and leaves some out. The repertoire has 150,000 to 200,000 clones, approximately 81% of them found once; the top ten carry about 7%. The sample consisted of PBMCs. These receptors originate from a woman aged 25 to 39 in good health and CMV-seropositive.

Points on this clone: This same CDR3 is encoded by further DNA sequences in the sample. This chain links TRBV7-9 with TRBJ1-1; D is unclear. V was pared by 3 bases and J by 7 bases, with 6 bases between. The germline CDR1 and CDR2 sequences are SEHNR and FQNEAQ (reference sequence). CDR3 length equals 11 residues. The CDR3 here is CASSFPGEAFF. CDR3 DNA: TGTGCCAGCAGCTTTCCAGGTGAAGCTTTCTTT. The full variable domain, with the rest looked up from reference TRBV7-9 and TRBJ1-1, is DTGVSQNPRHKITKRGQNVTFRCDPISEHNRLYWYRQTLGQGPEFLTYFQNEAQLEKSRLLSDRFSAERPKGSFSTLEIQRTEQGDSAMYLCASSFPGEAFFGQGTRLTVV.

V and J are TRBV18 and TRBJ2-5; D remains ambiguous. CDR1 KGHSH and CDR2 LQKENI come from the germline V gene. This CDR3 comprises 12 residues. The germline V and J ends were trimmed by 3 bases and 4 bases, with 6 bases remaining between them. The CDR3 region has the DNA TGTGCCAGCTCACCTATGAGAGAGACCCAGTACTTC. It translates to CASSPMRETQYF.

V and J are TRBV10-3 and TRBJ2-5, with 11 bases fitting TRBD2. This CDR3 has 15 residues. Trimming cost V 5 bases and J 1 base; bases outside gene matches: 3. CDR1 is ENHRY and CDR2 is SYGVKD in the germline V gene. The CDR3 region is CAISLAGGSQETQYF. CDR3 DNA sequence: TGTGCCATCAGTTTAGCGGGGGGGAGCCAAGAGACCCAGTACTTC.

V is TRBV5-1 and J is TRBJ1-6; D is unclear. This CDR3 comprises 17 residues. Trimming stripped 4 bases from V and 0 bases from J, with 14 bases between. Germline V gene data show CDR1 as SGHRS and CDR2 as YFSETQ. The CDR3 DNA is TGCGCCAGCAGCCCCCGACTGGAATTCTCCTATAATTCACCCCTCCACTTT. Its translation is CASSPRLEFSYNSPLHF. Supplemented by reference TRBV5-1 and TRBJ1-6, the full variable domain reads KAGVTQTPRYLIKTRGQQVTLSCSPISGHRSVSWYQQTPGQGLQFLFEYFSETQRNKGNFPGRFSGRQFSNSRSEMNVSTLELGDSALYLCASSPRLEFSYNSPLHFGNGTRLTVT.

The chain combines TRBV7-8 with TRBJ2-7; D may be TRBD2 (7 bases). The CDR3 contains 16 residues. V was cut by 0 bases and J by 0 bases, with 12 bases left in between. The germline V gene has CDR1 SGHVS and CDR2 FQNEAQ. CDR3 in DNA: TGTGCCAGCAGCTTAGCACAGGGAGGGAGCTCCTACGAGCAGTACTTC. Translation: CASSLAQGGSSYEQYF.